The entry below describes one T cell receptor (beta chain). Its antigen is not identified. The V gene end was trimmed by 5 bases and the J gene end by 4 bases; junction bases not matched to a gene: 10. CDR1 is MNHGY and CDR2 is SAAAGT in the germline V gene. This CDR3 region has 15 residues. The data originate from a study of OX40 agonist ivuxolimab in advanced cancers. Study information: Dose-escalation cases comprised hepatocellular carcinoma, melanoma, renal cell or head and neck cancer. Therapy given before enrollment (anti-PD-1, anti-PD-L1 or anti-CTLA-4) was allowed, and around 40% had some.

Clones were sequenced by immunoSEQ multiplex PCR, and TCRdb holds only the in-frame ones, with some missing. The repertoire holds about 46,000 clones, with approximately 86% as singletons. Study-level points and caveats: Antigen specificity was not determined for the expanded peripheral T cells. Average numbers of expanded clones were greater in CD8+ T cells than in CD4+.

V is TRBV6-8 and J is TRBJ1-2; TRBD1 aligns across 7 bases. The clonotype originates from an adult with an advanced solid tumor such as melanoma, head and neck, liver or kidney cancer. Here the sequenced sample was CD4+ or CD8+ T cells sorted from blood, taken in a trial of the OX40 agonist ivuxolimab. CDR3 residues: CASSTGTENFYGYTF. The CDR3 region has the DNA TGTGCCAGCAGTACCGGGACAGAAAATTTCTATGGCTACACCTTC.